Presented here are 8 T cell receptor beta chains from one specimen sequenced in a study of early T cells in non-severe SARS-CoV-2 infection (dated by TCRdb to about 2021). Receptors were amplified or captured by 5' RACE. The instrument given in TCRdb is NextSeq 500. TCRdb ran its own pipeline on the public reads, namely fastp trimming at Q25 and MiXCR clone calling, and kept in-frame beta chains. Every distinct CDR3 protein forms one entry, paired with its most common genes and DNA. The sample includes approximately 68,000 distinct CDR3 sequences, with around a tenth observed a single time. The ten largest clones take up 7.6% of the sample. The source was whole blood, collected at baseline. The receptors come from an adult who was a healthcare worker with PCR-confirmed SARS-CoV-2 infection or an uninfected control (not recorded which).

This chain connects TRBV18 to TRBJ1-2; 7 positions agree with TRBD1. With 0 bases clipped from V and 4 bases from J, the junction kept 8 bases outside the gene matches. CDR3 length: 16 amino acids. Germline values: CDR1 KGHSH, CDR2 LQKENI. CDR3 sequence reads: CASSPPRTTGPYGYTF. The CDR3 DNA sequence: TGTGCCAGCTCACCACCGAGAACGACAGGGCCCTATGGCTACACCTTC.

The chain recombines TRBV20-1 with TRBJ2-7; 7 bases are a match to TRBD1. Germline-derived CDR1 and CDR2 are DFQATT and SNEGSKA (reference sequence). The CDR3 loop spans 15 amino acids. Trimming at V came to 3 bases and at J to 3 bases, leaving 11 bases not matched to a gene. This chain's CDR3 is CSASLGQTTYYEQYF. CDR3 coding DNA: TGCAGTGCTAGCCTGGGACAGACTACCTACTACGAGCAGTACTTC.

The rearrangement joins TRBV7-9 to TRBJ2-7; 9 nucleotides line up with TRBD1. In germline, CDR1 is SEHNR, CDR2 FQNEAQ (reference sequence). V was pared by 2 bases and J by 5 bases, with 10 bases of the junction left unmatched. The CDR3 is 16 amino acids. The CDR3 DNA reads TGTGCCAGCAGCTTACCATCGGGGACAGGGCCCAACGAGCAGTACTTC. As protein: CASSLPSGTGPNEQYF.

This clonotype is labeled medium-sized. The chain links TRBV12-3 or TRBV12-4 to TRBJ2-7; 8 nucleotides agree with TRBD2. The CDR3 length is 14 residues. Unmatched junction bases numbered 4, after V lost 4 bases and J lost 2 bases. CDR3 in DNA: TGTGCCAGCAGTTCGGGACTAGAGGCCTACGAGCAGTACTTC. Translated: CASSSGLEAYEQYF.

This clonotype was counted ten times or more. The CDR3 bases are TGTGCCAGCAGCTTTTTAAGCGGGCAGGATACGCAGTATTTT. Residues: CASSFLSGQDTQYF. The rearrangement joins TRBV13 to TRBJ2-3, with D tentatively TRBD2 (6 bases). CDR1 and CDR2 from the germline V gene are PRHDT and FYEKMQ (reference sequence). The CDR3 contains 14 residues. Trimming took off 3 bases at V and 6 bases at J, with 13 bases between the two ends.

This clonotype has at least ten counts. The rearrangement uses TRBV11-2 and TRBJ1-5, with 8 bases that match TRBD1. Trimming removed 5 bases from V and 4 bases from J; junction bases left unmatched: 7. Germline loops: CDR1 SGHAT, CDR2 FQNNGV. The CDR3 is 15 residues long. The CDR3 region is CASSPQTGENQPQHF. In DNA form, the CDR3 reads TGTGCCAGCAGCCCTCAGACAGGGGAGAATCAGCCCCAGCATTTT.

This clonotype was picked up many times. This chain uses TRBV20-1 with TRBJ2-5, with D possibly TRBD2 on 5 matching bases. Germline-derived CDR1 and CDR2 are DFQATT and SNEGSKA (reference sequence). This CDR3 comprises 15 residues. Trimming cost V 2 bases and J 7 bases, with 20 bases left between them. CDR3 protein: CSARPSDLGSGTQYF. For the CDR3, the DNA is TGCAGTGCTAGACCCTCGGACCTTGGGAGTGGGACCCAGTACTTC.

The V gene is TRBV4-3, the J gene TRBJ1-2; D may be TRBD1 (5 bases). Germline lookup yields CDR1 LGHNA and CDR2 YSLEER. There are 17 residues in the CDR3. V gave up 0 bases and J gave up 4 bases, with 18 bases separating them. CDR3 nucleotide sequence: TGCGCCAGCAGCCAAGATGCTGGGATGGCAGGGAGCTATGGCTACACCTTC. It specifies CASSQDAGMAGSYGYTF.